One TCR beta chain is described in this entry. Its target is unknown. These data are taken from a study of T cell responses to AZD1222 COVID-19 vaccine. Study-wide findings and caveats: At 160-218 and 743-854, vaccine-associated CD4 TCRs were dominant, and they spanned spike. Reportedly, nearly half the spike-specific TCRs target unmutated variant regions. White British people made up most donors, females outnumbered males, and clonal diversity was possibly underestimated. Repertoire samples came only from after the peak T cell response.

Measured with immunoSEQ multiplex PCR; TCRdb has only the in-frame clones, and not every one. The sample consists of about 100,000 clones, approximately 92% of them appearing once. The V gene's germline CDR1 is SNHLY and CDR2 FYNNEI. The CDR3 sequence is 13 residues long. The V gene lost 3 bases and the J gene lost 1 base, with 7 bases spanning the gap. The chain combines TRBV2 with TRBJ2-7, with D perhaps matching TRBD1 (6 bases). Sequencing was performed on peripheral blood, taken on day 0 of AZD1222 vaccination. The sequence came from an adult in good health. The CDR3 region is CASSDGQSYEQYF. The CDR3 region has the DNA TGTGCCAGCAGTGACGGACAGTCCTACGAGCAGTACTTC. Filled out from reference TRBV2 and TRBJ2-7, the complete variable domain reads EPEVTQTPSHQVTQMGQEVILRCVPISNHLYFYWYRQILGQKVEFLVSFYNNEISEKSEIFDDQFSVERPDGSNFTLKIRSTKLEDSAMYFCASSDGQSYEQYFGPGTRLTVT.